This entry is about one TCR beta chain. What it binds is unknown. These data belong to a study of CXCR3-negative and CXCR3-positive naive CD8 T cells. Study results and caveats: The TRB CDR3s that CXCR3-positive naive cells carried were more hydrophobic than those of CXCR3-negative naive cells.

Carrying UMI labels, the TRB cDNA libraries were prepared through 5' RACE. With the 5' RACE reads reprocessed, TCRdb shows one record per CDR3 protein and no DNA. The sample is made up of 140,000 to 150,000 distinct CDR3 sequences, and the top ten hold about 0.3% of it. From germline, CDR1 is SQVTM and CDR2 ANQGSEA. The CDR3 length is 13 residues. The chain has TRBV29-1 and TRBJ2-3. The sample was naive CXCR3+ CD8+ T cells from blood. Regarding subset: CD45RO-CCR7+CD27+CD95- naive CD8+ T cells expressing CXCR3 (TNR3+). This clonotype was obtained from a human donor in good health. Some clones in this sample may be carry-over from other donors' samples. Here the CDR3 reads CSVGLGMTDTQYF.